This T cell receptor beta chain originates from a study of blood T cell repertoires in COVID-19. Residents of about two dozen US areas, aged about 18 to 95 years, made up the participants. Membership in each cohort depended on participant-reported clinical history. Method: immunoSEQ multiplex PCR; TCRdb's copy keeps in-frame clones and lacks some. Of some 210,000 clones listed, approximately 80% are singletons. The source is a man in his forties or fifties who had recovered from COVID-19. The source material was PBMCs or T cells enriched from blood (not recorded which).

The CDR3 here is CASSPHNRGTSYEQYF. CDR3 nucleotide sequence: TGTGCCAGCAGCCCTCATAACAGGGGAACCTCCTACGAGCAGTACTTC. V gene TRBV9 combines with J gene TRBJ2-7; 7 nucleotides agree with TRBD1. Trimming took 4 bases from V and 0 from J; bases not matched to a gene: 10. The germline CDR1 and CDR2 sequences are SGDLS and YYNGEE. This CDR3 has 16 residues.